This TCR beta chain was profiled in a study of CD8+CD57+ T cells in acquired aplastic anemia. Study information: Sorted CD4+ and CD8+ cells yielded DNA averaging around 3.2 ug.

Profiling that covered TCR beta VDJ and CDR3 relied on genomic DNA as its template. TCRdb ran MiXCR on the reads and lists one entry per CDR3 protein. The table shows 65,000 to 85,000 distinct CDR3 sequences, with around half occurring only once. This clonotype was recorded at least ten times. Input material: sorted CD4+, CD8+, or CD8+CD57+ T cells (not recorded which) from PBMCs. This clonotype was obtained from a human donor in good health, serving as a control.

CDR3 in amino acids: CASSYGRGPDTGELFF. In nucleotides, the CDR3 is TGTGCCAGCAGCTATGGCAGGGGACCGGACACCGGGGAGCTGTTTTTT. The V and J genes are TRBV2 and TRBJ2-2, with D perhaps matching TRBD1 (6 bases). The CDR3 is 16 amino acids. With 6 bases removed from V and 3 bases from J, the gap between germline ends came to 17 bases. CDR1 is SNHLY, CDR2 FYNNEI, per germline.